A single sample gave rise to the 14 T cell receptor beta chains below, sequenced in a study of beta chain features in type 1 diabetes. What was sequenced were expressed TCRB transcripts, since all of the isolated RNA had been reverse transcribed. The table came from immunoSEQ multiplex PCR; TCRdb's copy has only in-frame clones and leaves some out. This sample has 200,000 to 250,000 clones; 68% occur once, and the top ten carry 0.053%. What was sequenced was naive CD4+ T cells from blood. These receptors were obtained from a young man in good health.

The sample holds a few counts of this clone. V gene TRBV29-1 combines with J gene TRBJ1-1, with D perhaps matching TRBD1 (6 bases). Looked up from germline, CDR1 is SQVTM and CDR2 is ANQGSEA. The CDR3 has 12 residues. V was shortened by 6 bases and J by 7 bases, with 15 bases between the two germline ends. CDR3 coding DNA: TGCAGCGTAGCAGGACAGACTATTGAAGCTTTCTTT. Protein: CSVAGQTIEAFF.

The chain combines TRBV30 with TRBJ1-1; 7 bases are a match to TRBD1. Germline loops: CDR1 GTSNPN, CDR2 SVGIG (reference sequence). This CDR3 is 14 amino acids long. V lost 5 bases, J lost 1 base, and 7 bases stayed unmatched. CDR3 amino acids: CAWQRDRENTEAFF. CDR3 nucleotide sequence: TGTGCCTGGCAGCGGGACAGAGAGAACACTGAAGCTTTCTTT.

The rearrangement joins TRBV25-1 to TRBJ2-5; D is perhaps TRBD1 or TRBD2 (5 bases each). V was trimmed by 5 bases and J by 4 bases, leaving 17 bases between them. Germline CDR1 reads MGHDK; CDR2 reads SYGVNS. The CDR3 sequence is 15 residues long. The CDR3 loop reads CASSIGTALGETQYF. CDR3 coding DNA: TGTGCCAGCAGTATCGGGACGGCCCTCGGAGAGACCCAGTACTTC. Variable domain in full (rest from reference TRBV25-1 and TRBJ2-5): EADIYQTPRYLVIGTGKKITLECSQTMGHDKMYWYQQDPGMELHLIHYSYGVNSTEKGDLSSESTVSRIRTEHFPLTLESARPSHTSQYLCASSIGTALGETQYFGPGTRLLVL.

The chain has TRBV29-1 and TRBJ2-5, with D perhaps assigned TRBD1 or TRBD2 (5 bases each). The CDR3 totals 13 residues. V was pared by 1 base and J by 5 bases, with 11 bases between. Looked up from germline, CDR1 is SQVTM and CDR2 is ANQGSEA. This CDR3 is CSVEGGAVETQYF. The CDR3, as DNA: TGCAGCGTTGAAGGAGGGGCGGTGGAGACCCAGTACTTC.

V gene TRBV13 combines with J gene TRBJ2-4; D possibly corresponds to TRBD2 (5 bases). The CDR3 consists of 16 residues. Germline V CDR1 and CDR2: PRHDT, FYEKMQ (reference sequence). V lost 5 bases and J lost 1, with 15 bases in between. CDR3 sequence reads: CASSPPLAHAKNIQYF. CDR3 DNA sequence: TGTGCCAGCAGCCCCCCCCTAGCTCACGCCAAAAACATTCAGTACTTC.

CDR3 in amino acids: CAWSLLVGTGELFF. The CDR3 DNA follows: TGTGCCTGGAGTCTGCTTGTGGGCACCGGGGAGCTGTTTTTT. The rearrangement uses TRBV30 and TRBJ2-2, with D uncertain. V dropped 2 bases and J dropped 4 bases, with 11 bases sitting between them. Germline assignment: CDR1 GTSNPN and CDR2 SVGIG (reference sequence). The CDR3 extends over 14 amino acids.

This chain links TRBV29-1 with TRBJ2-5; tentatively, D is TRBD1 (5 bases). V dropped 4 bases and J dropped 3 bases, with 15 bases sitting between them. CDR1 SQVTM and CDR2 ANQGSEA come from the germline V gene. CDR3 length: 14 residues. The CDR3 DNA reads as TGCAGCGTTGGTAGGTTCGTGACAGAAGAGACCCAGTACTTC. It encodes CSVGRFVTEETQYF.

This clone was observed once. V is TRBV5-6 and J is TRBJ1-5; 9 nucleotides agree with TRBD1. Germline CDR1 reads SGHDT; CDR2 reads YYEEEE. J was trimmed by 4 bases and V by 4 bases; bases with no gene match: 9. The CDR3 has 16 amino acids. The CDR3 bases are TGTGCCAGCAGCCAGCTGGACAGGGGCAAAAATCAGCCCCAGCATTTT. Encoded protein: CASSQLDRGKNQPQHF.

The chain links TRBV30 to TRBJ1-3; D gene ambiguous. In germline, CDR1 is GTSNPN, CDR2 SVGIG (reference sequence). V shed 0 bases and J shed 0 bases, with 9 bases lying between them. This CDR3 has 15 amino acids. The CDR3 protein is CAWSVGRNSGNTIYF. DNA of the CDR3: TGTGCCTGGAGTGTAGGCAGGAACTCTGGAAACACCATATATTTT.

This clone was counted between two and nine times. V usage is TRBV11-2 and J usage is TRBJ2-1; D is unclear. Germline V gene sequence: CDR1 SGHAT, CDR2 FQNNGV. The CDR3 spans 15 residues. Trimming removed 5 bases at V and 2 bases at J, with 13 bases between. The CDR3 coding sequence is TGTGCCAGCAGCACTTTGACTGGAACCTACAATGAGCAGTTCTTC. It is translated as CASSTLTGTYNEQFF.

The rearrangement joins TRBV14 to TRBJ2-2; D perhaps matches TRBD1 (5 bases). Trimming pared 6 bases from V and 4 bases from J, leaving 15 bases between. The germline gives CDR1 SGHDN, CDR2 FVKESK. The CDR3 is made up of 15 amino acids. The CDR3 DNA reads TGTGCCAGCAGAAATCAGGGCAGAGTCACCGGGGAGCTGTTTTTT. It is translated as CASRNQGRVTGELFF. Complete variable domain (other parts from reference TRBV14 and TRBJ2-2): EAGVTQFPSHSVIEKGQTVTLRCDPISGHDNLYWYRRVMGKEIKFLLHFVKESKQDESGMPNNRFLAERTGGTYSTLKVQPAELEDSGVYFCASRNQGRVTGELFFGEGSRLTVL.

In its sample, this clone was seen once. The chain joins TRBV29-1 to TRBJ1-2; 7 nucleotides match TRBD1. The CDR3 runs 13 residues. Germline lookup yields CDR1 SQVTM and CDR2 ANQGSEA. The V and J ends lost 4 bases and 5 bases, in that order; junction bases with no gene match: 7. The DNA for the CDR3 is TGCAGCGTTGCAACAGGGGAGGGGTATGGCTACACCTTC. Its translation is CSVATGEGYGYTF.

The CDR3 loop is CAWKTLYEQYF. In DNA form, the CDR3 reads TGTGCCTGGAAAACACTATACGAGCAGTACTTC. The chain has TRBV30 and TRBJ2-7; D not resolved. Trimming pared 4 bases from V and 4 bases from J, leaving 8 bases between. Germline V lookup: CDR1 GTSNPN, CDR2 SVGIG (reference sequence). This CDR3 is built from 11 residues.

The chain recombines TRBV13 with TRBJ2-7; D unclear. Germline CDR1 is PRHDT and CDR2 is FYEKMQ (reference sequence). Trimming shortened V by 7 bases and J by 3 bases, and 13 bases separated the two germline ends. The CDR3 runs 13 residues. The CDR3 DNA is TGTGCCAGCAAAGTAGCTCCGCACTACGAGCAGTACTTC. It specifies CASKVAPHYEQYF.